Listed here are 28 T cell receptor beta chains from one sample, sequenced in a study of cytomegalovirus exposure and HLA in healthy donors. PCR amplification relied on 60 Vbeta primers (plus 13 Jbeta primers). Some clones are missing from TCRdb's copy, which holds only in-frame ones; the method was immunoSEQ multiplex PCR. The sample shows over 90,000 clones, 60% to 80% of them seen only once. Source material: PBMCs. All receptors come from a woman aged 60-75 years in good health and CMV-seropositive.

This chain uses TRBV1 with TRBJ1-5. TRBV1 is assigned pseudogene status. This CDR3 is built from 15 residues. DNA for the CDR3: TGCACCAGCAGCCAAGTTTTCCGGGTGTGCCAGCCCCAGCATTTT. Protein: CTSSQVFRVCQPQHF.

J is TRBJ2-1 and V is TRBV9, with 8 bases that match TRBD2. This CDR3 spans 16 amino acids. Germline values: CDR1 SGDLS, CDR2 YYNGEE. V was clipped by 4 bases and J by 6 bases; unmatched bases: 12. The CDR3 region is CASSPQLAAGVNEQFF. In nucleotides, the CDR3 is TGTGCCAGCAGCCCCCAACTAGCGGCGGGAGTCAATGAGCAGTTCTTC.

This clone was counted once. The chain uses TRBV18 and TRBJ1-1, with D possibly TRBD1 on 5 matching bases. The CDR3 contains 16 residues. Trimming cost V 1 base and J 2 bases, with 14 bases left between them. CDR1 is KGHSH, CDR2 LQKENI, per germline. CDR3 nucleotide sequence: TGTGCCAGCTCACCACTTTTGACAGCCCCAAACACTGAAGCTTTCTTT. Translation: CASSPLLTAPNTEAFF.

The chain combines TRBV6-5 with TRBJ2-5, with 9 bases lining up with TRBD1. Germline loops: CDR1 MNHEY, CDR2 SVGAGI. CDR3 length equals 15 residues. V shed 5 bases, J shed 7 bases, and the junction held 11 bases outside the gene matches. CDR3 loop: CASSPTGTGTGTQYF. Here the CDR3 DNA reads TGTGCCAGCAGTCCTACCGGGACAGGGACGGGGACCCAGTACTTC.

This clone was counted a few times. The chain joins TRBV19 to TRBJ1-5; D possibly corresponds to TRBD1 (6 bases). This CDR3 has 15 residues. Germline CDR1 reads LNHDA; CDR2 reads SQIVND (reference sequence). The V end lost 6 bases, the J end lost 1 base, and 13 bases lay between the germline ends. The CDR3 nucleotides read TGTGCCAGTAGCCCAAAAACAGGGAGCAATCAGCCCCAGCATTTT. Encoded protein: CASSPKTGSNQPQHF. The full variable domain, with the rest looked up from reference TRBV19 and TRBJ1-5, is DGGITQSPKYLFRKEGQNVTLSCEQNLNHDAMYWYRQDPGQGLRLIYYSQIVNDFQKGDIAEGYSVSREKKESFPLTVTSAQKNPTAFYLCASSPKTGSNQPQHFGDGTRLSIL.

The chain joins TRBV6-6 to TRBJ2-1, with D perhaps matching TRBD2 (5 bases). Trimming shortened V by 2 bases and J by 5 bases, and 10 bases separated the two germline ends. The CDR3 runs 14 residues. Germline-derived CDR1 and CDR2 are MNHNY and SVGAGI (reference sequence). Here the CDR3 reads CASSYHPGNNEQFF. The DNA of the CDR3 is TGTGCCAGCAGTTACCATCCGGGGAACAATGAGCAGTTCTTC.

The rearrangement links TRBV6-5 to TRBJ2-7, with 8 bases matching TRBD1. The CDR3 contains 14 residues. Germline values: CDR1 MNHEY, CDR2 SVGAGI. Trimming cost V 6 bases and J 0 bases; bases outside gene matches: 4. The DNA of the CDR3 is TGTGCCAGCAGGAGGACAGGGAGCTCCTACGAGCAGTACTTC. As protein: CASRRTGSSYEQYF.

The chain combines TRBV9 with TRBJ2-7, with 8 bases aligning to TRBD2. This CDR3 is built from 14 residues. From germline, CDR1 is SGDLS and CDR2 YYNGEE. J lost 5 bases, V lost 3 bases, and 7 bases had no gene match. The CDR3, as DNA: TGTGCCAGCAGCGAGAGCGGGAGATCGGACGAGCAGTACTTC. This gives the protein CASSESGRSDEQYF.

The table lists this clone with a count of one. The chain employs TRBV6-1 and TRBJ2-5; the D gene is possibly TRBD1 (6 bases). Germline V CDR1 and CDR2: MNHNS, SASEGT. The V and J ends lost 7 bases and 4 bases respectively, with 10 bases between them. The CDR3 is 12 amino acids. The CDR3, as DNA: TGTGCCAGCAATGGACAGTTAGAGACCCAGTACTTC. This translates into CASNGQLETQYF.

This clone was counted many times. The chain has TRBV6-4 and TRBJ1-2, with TRBD1 identical over 11 bases. The CDR3 has 14 residues. CDR1 and CDR2 (germline): MRHNA, SNTAGT. Germline trimming cut 4 bases from V and 13 bases from J; bases unmatched to any gene: 11. The DNA for the CDR3 is TGTGCCAGCAGTGCCAACCCGGGACAGGGGGTTATCACCTTC. As protein: CASSANPGQGVITF.

This rearrangement joins TRBV7-3 to TRBJ2-7, with 12 bases aligning to TRBD2. The V and J ends lost 4 bases and 6 bases, in that order; junction bases with no gene match: 4. The germline gives CDR1 SGHTA, CDR2 FQGTGA. The CDR3 spans 14 residues. CDR3 in amino acids: CASSSGLAGGEQYF. Written as DNA, the CDR3 is TGTGCCAGCAGCTCGGGACTAGCGGGCGGCGAGCAGTACTTC.

The chain joins TRBV6-5 to TRBJ1-1; TRBD1 matches at 8 bases. This CDR3 has 13 residues. Germline CDR1 MNHEY, CDR2 SVGAGI. The trim removed 5 bases at V and 1 base at J, leaving 0 bases unmatched. As DNA, the CDR3 is TGTGCCAGCAGTGACAGGGGGAACACTGAAGCTTTCTTT. Protein sequence: CASSDRGNTEAFF.

CDR3 sequence (DNA): TGTGCCAGCAGTTATTTATACAGGGGAAGCAATCAGCCCCAGCATTTT. Its translation: CASSYLYRGSNQPQHF. The chain recombines TRBV28 with TRBJ1-5; 7 bases match TRBD1. From germline, CDR1 is MDHEN and CDR2 SYDVKM. The CDR3 has 16 residues. V trimming: 4 bases; J trimming: 1 base; junction bases outside the gene matches: 7.

The chain employs TRBV7-6 and TRBJ2-3, with 7 bases matching TRBD2. The CDR3 has 16 amino acids. The trim removed 4 bases at V and 0 bases at J, leaving 7 bases unmatched. The germline V gene has CDR1 SGHVS and CDR2 FNYEAQ. The DNA of the CDR3 is TGTGCCAGCAGCTCTCGTAGAGCGGGGAGCACAGATACGCAGTATTTT. This codes for CASSSRRAGSTDTQYF.

This chain joins TRBV2 and TRBJ1-5; D uncertain. Trimming left V 5 bases short and J 10 bases short, with 12 bases between. CDR3 length: 12 amino acids. The germline V gene encodes CDR1 SNHLY and CDR2 FYNNEI. Here the CDR3 DNA reads TGTGCCAGCAGTACCCATCGGGAACCCCAGCATTTT. Its translation: CASSTHREPQHF. The whole variable domain, remainder taken from reference TRBV2 and TRBJ1-5, is EPEVTQTPSHQVTQMGQEVILRCVPISNHLYFYWYRQILGQKVEFLVSFYNNEISEKSEIFDDQFSVERPDGSNFTLKIRSTKLEDSAMYFCASSTHREPQHFGDGTRLSIL.

The chain recombines TRBV4-1 with TRBJ2-1, with D possibly being TRBD1 (5 bases). This CDR3 is built from 15 residues. V lost 3 bases to trimming and J lost 0 bases, with 9 bases between them. The germline gives CDR1 MGHRA, CDR2 YSYEKL. In DNA, the CDR3 is TGCGCCAGCAGCCAGGGGCCAAGCTCCTACAATGAGCAGTTCTTC. It encodes CASSQGPSSYNEQFF.

V usage is TRBV2 and J usage is TRBJ1-5; D is ambiguous. Germline CDR1 and CDR2: SNHLY and FYNNEI. The length of the CDR3 is 15 residues. Trimming took off 8 bases at V and 0 bases at J, with 14 bases between the two ends. CDR3 loop: CASAPRVYSNQPQHF. CDR3 DNA sequence: TGTGCCAGCGCCCCGCGAGTGTATAGCAATCAGCCCCAGCATTTT.

The chain links TRBV14 to TRBJ1-1; D is unclear. With 4 bases removed from V and 11 bases from J, the gap between germline ends came to 14 bases. Germline V gene lookup returns CDR1 SGHDN and CDR2 FVKESK. The CDR3 has 12 amino acids. CDR3 in DNA: TGTGCCAGCAGCCCTAGTCGGGTGATGGCTTTCTTT. It is translated as CASSPSRVMAFF.

The count of this clone is one. This chain links TRBV27 with TRBJ2-1; 8 positions agree with TRBD1. Germline V CDR1 and CDR2: MNHEY, SMNVEV (reference sequence). The V segment lost 2 bases and the J segment 9 bases; nucleotides outside the gene matches: 6. There are 14 residues in the CDR3. Written as DNA, the CDR3 is TGTGCCAGCAGTTTAGGACAGGGACGGGTTGAGCAGTTCTTC. This translates into CASSLGQGRVEQFF.

This clone was recorded once. The chain recombines TRBV5-4 with TRBJ1-3, with 7 bases matching TRBD1. V was clipped by 3 bases and J by 5 bases; unmatched bases: 8. Germline CDR1 and CDR2: SGHNT and YYREEE (reference sequence). The CDR3 has 15 amino acids. The CDR3 DNA follows: TGTGCCAGCAGCTCGGGGCAGGGGGATAGAAACACCATATATTTT. It yields the protein CASSSGQGDRNTIYF.

The chain is built from TRBV29-1 and TRBJ1-1; 7 bases are shared with TRBD1. CDR3 length: 13 residues. Per germline, CDR1 SQVTM and CDR2 ANQGSEA. V gave up 7 bases and J gave up 4 bases; unmatched junction bases: 9. This CDR3 reads CSASAGGTTEAFF. CDR3 in DNA: TGCAGCGCCTCAGCAGGGGGGACCACTGAAGCTTTCTTT.

In this sample, this clone turned up a few times. V and J are TRBV10-3 and TRBJ2-7; D might be TRBD2 (7 bases). The CDR3 is made up of 14 amino acids. Per germline, CDR1 ENHRY and CDR2 SYGVKD. Between the trimmed V and J ends, which lost 8 bases and 5 bases, there was a span of 19 bases. The DNA for the CDR3 is TGTGCCATCGGGGGGGGTGGGGGCTACGACGAGCAGTACTTC. It is translated as CAIGGGGGYDEQYF.

This clone appeared once. The V gene is TRBV11-2, the J gene TRBJ2-7; D not resolved. Trimming shortened V by 4 bases and J by 0 bases, and 10 bases separated the two germline ends. Germline values: CDR1 SGHAT, CDR2 FQNNGV. This CDR3 comprises 14 residues. DNA of the CDR3: TGTGCCAGCAGCTCAACGTCGGGCTCCTACGAGCAGTACTTC. Its protein is CASSSTSGSYEQYF. Full variable domain (rest looked up from reference TRBV11-2 and TRBJ2-7): EAGVAQSPRYKIIEKRQSVAFWCNPISGHATLYWYQQILGQGPKLLIQFQNNGVVDDSQLPKDRFSAERLKGVDSTLKIQPAKLEDSAVYLCASSSTSGSYEQYFGPGTRLTVT.

The genes are TRBV9 and TRBJ1-4; no clear D. The V and J ends lost 4 bases and 1 base respectively, with 14 bases between them. CDR1 and CDR2 (germline): SGDLS, YYNGEE. This CDR3 is built from 16 residues. CDR3 amino acids: CASSTSEGKTNEKLFF. The DNA for the CDR3 is TGTGCCAGCAGCACAAGTGAGGGAAAAACTAATGAAAAACTGTTTTTT.

The gene calls are TRBV5-6 and TRBJ1-4; 8 bases align to TRBD1. J was trimmed by 8 bases and V by 0 bases; bases with no gene match: 6. The CDR3 covers 15 residues. Germline CDR1 and CDR2: SGHDT and YYEEEE. The CDR3 here is CASSLGAGGREKLFF. CDR3 coding DNA: TGTGCCAGCAGCTTGGGGGCAGGGGGCCGGGAAAAACTGTTTTTT. Using reference TRBV5-6 and TRBJ1-4 for the parts outside the CDR3, the full variable domain is DAGVTQSPTHLIKTRGQQVTLRCSPKSGHDTVSWYQQALGQGPQFIFQYYEEEERQRGNFPDRFSGHQFPNYSSELNVNALLLGDSALYLCASSLGAGGREKLFFGSGTQLSVL.

This chain links TRBV2 with TRBJ1-4; TRBD1 might be the D (6 bases). The V end lost 3 bases, the J end lost 10 bases, and 6 bases lay between the germline ends. CDR3 length equals 11 residues. The germline V gene encodes CDR1 SNHLY and CDR2 FYNNEI. The CDR3: CASSEGAKLFF. The CDR3, as DNA: TGTGCCAGCAGTGAGGGGGCAAAACTGTTTTTT.

This sequence joins TRBV29-1 and TRBJ1-5; 9 positions agree with TRBD1. The germline V gene has CDR1 SQVTM and CDR2 ANQGSEA. The CDR3 totals 14 residues. The ends lost 7 bases at V and 4 bases at J; junction bases unmatched: 8. CDR3 coding DNA: TGCAGCGCCTCGGGACAGGGAGGGAATCAGCCCCAGCATTTT. It translates to CSASGQGGNQPQHF.

V is TRBV19 and J is TRBJ1-2; D unclear. The CDR3 is 15 amino acids. The V gene lost 0 bases and the J gene lost 4 bases, with 12 bases spanning the gap. Germline CDR1 and CDR2: LNHDA and SQIVND (reference sequence). CDR3 region: CASSIDYHGLYGYTF. CDR3 DNA sequence: TGTGCCAGTAGTATAGATTACCACGGACTCTATGGCTACACCTTC.